This entry lists 23 T cell receptor beta chains sequenced from one sample in a study of identical twins. TCRdb analysed the 5' RACE reads with MiXCR anew, one entry per CDR3 protein. The sample yields about 530,000 distinct CDR3 sequences, 20% to 25% seen once. The same specimen was also included in a second study, on yellow fever vaccine responses in identical twins.

Sequenced: CD4+ T cells sorted from blood. These receptors originate from a young woman in good health.

This clonotype has a handful of counts. The chain carries TRBV20-1 and TRBJ2-7; 9 nucleotides line up with TRBD1. The trim removed 6 bases at V and 1 base at J, leaving 4 bases unmatched. The CDR3 has 13 residues. Germline CDR1 DFQATT, CDR2 SNEGSKA (reference sequence). The CDR3 is CSAPDRGSYEQYF. CDR3 sequence (DNA): TGCAGTGCACCGGACAGGGGTTCCTACGAGCAGTACTTC.

The chain carries TRBV20-1 and TRBJ2-2; TRBD2 matches at 8 bases. Germline CDR1 reads DFQATT; CDR2 reads SNEGSKA (reference sequence). CDR3 size: 17 residues. V shed 0 bases and J 2 bases; nucleotides not matched to a gene: 8. Here the CDR3 DNA reads TGCAGTGCTAGAGACCTACGGACTAGCTCAAACACCGGGGAGCTGTTTTTT. Translation gives CSARDLRTSSNTGELFF.

The rearrangement joins TRBV29-1 to TRBJ2-1; 7 bases map to TRBD2. This CDR3 comprises 11 residues. The junction had 5 bases not matched to a gene; V was cut back by 3 bases and J by 12 bases. From germline, CDR1 is SQVTM and CDR2 ANQGSEA. CDR3 residues: CSVDSSGGQFF. The CDR3 DNA follows: TGCAGCGTTGATTCTAGCGGTGGGCAGTTCTTC.

This clonotype has a handful of counts. The CDR3, as DNA: TGTGCCAGCACCTTAGGGAGGGACAGGGGTTCACCCCTCCACTTT. This translates into CASTLGRDRGSPLHF. This chain connects TRBV28 to TRBJ1-6; 10 bases fit TRBD1. V trimming: 7 bases; J trimming: 9 bases; junction bases outside the gene matches: 9. CDR1 MDHEN and CDR2 SYDVKM come from the germline V gene. CDR3 length: 15 amino acids.

This clonotype was seen just once. This CDR3 is CASSLIGGAYNEQFF. As DNA, the CDR3 is TGTGCCAGCAGCTTGATAGGGGGCGCCTACAATGAGCAGTTCTTC. The chain carries TRBV11-2 and TRBJ2-1, with 7 bases fitting TRBD1. The CDR3 extends over 15 amino acids. V was pared by 3 bases and J by 2 bases, with 4 bases of the junction left unmatched. In germline, CDR1 is SGHAT, CDR2 FQNNGV.

The V call is TRBV5-6, the J call TRBJ2-1; the match to TRBD2 covers 10 bases. V lost 2 bases to trimming and J lost 0 bases; unmatched junction nucleotides: 14. The V gene's germline CDR1 is SGHDT and CDR2 YYEEEE. This CDR3 has 20 residues. CDR3 nucleotides: TGTGCCAGCAGCTTCCCTGGGATTACTAGCGGGGATAGCTCCTACAATGAGCAGTTCTTC. Translating gives CASSFPGITSGDSSYNEQFF.

The rearrangement links TRBV6-1 to TRBJ1-6, with D unresolved. Germline CDR1 MNHNS, CDR2 SASEGT. V lost 4 bases and J 7 bases, leaving 5 bases between the germline ends. The CDR3 has 12 amino acids. CDR3 amino acids: CASSGSNSPLHF. In DNA form, the CDR3 reads TGTGCCAGCAGTGGTTCAAATTCACCCCTCCACTTT.

This clonotype was recorded many times. This rearrangement joins TRBV12-3 or TRBV12-4 to TRBJ2-7; D not resolved. Trimming cost V 4 bases and J 4 bases, with 11 bases left between them. The CDR3 spans 13 residues. CDR3 residues: CASSSAGPYEQYF. DNA for the CDR3: TGTGCCAGCAGTTCAGCAGGCCCGTACGAGCAGTACTTC.

This clonotype was counted between two and nine times. The chain is built from TRBV15 and TRBJ1-1; D is possibly TRBD1 (5 bases). The germline V and J ends were trimmed by 4 bases and 0 bases, with 9 bases remaining between them. Germline V gives CDR1 LNHNV, CDR2 YYDKDF (reference sequence). CDR3 length: 14 residues. The CDR3 loop reads CATSMGRLNTEAFF. As DNA, the CDR3 is TGTGCCACCAGCATGGGACGGTTGAACACTGAAGCTTTCTTT. The whole variable domain, filled in from reference TRBV15 and TRBJ1-1, reads DAMVIQNPRYQVTQFGKPVTLSCSQTLNHNVMYWYQQKSSQAPKLLFHYYDKDFNNEADTPDNFQSRRPNTSFCFLDIRSPGLGDTAMYLCATSMGRLNTEAFFGQGTRLTVV.

The chain joins TRBV5-1 to TRBJ2-3; the match to TRBD2 covers 13 bases. Per germline, CDR1 SGHRS and CDR2 YFSETQ. With V trimmed by 3 bases and J by 3 bases, 7 bases remained unmatched. CDR3 length: 17 residues. This chain's CDR3 is CASSSYKTSGGTDTQYF. Written as DNA, the CDR3 is TGCGCCAGCAGCTCCTATAAGACTAGCGGGGGGACAGATACGCAGTATTTT. The variable domain in full, with the rest retrieved from reference TRBV5-1 and TRBJ2-3, is KAGVTQTPRYLIKTRGQQVTLSCSPISGHRSVSWYQQTPGQGLQFLFEYFSETQRNKGNFPGRFSGRQFSNSRSEMNVSTLELGDSALYLCASSSYKTSGGTDTQYFGPGTRLTVL.

This clonotype showed up just a few times. This chain connects TRBV24-1 to TRBJ1-4, with D maybe TRBD1 (5 bases). Germline V gene lookup returns CDR1 KGHDR and CDR2 SFDVKD. CDR3 length equals 15 residues. V was cut by 3 bases and J by 7 bases, with 14 bases left in between. CDR3 loop: CATSDAGSGGEKLFF. CDR3 sequence (DNA): TGTGCCACCAGTGATGCAGGGTCCGGAGGTGAAAAACTGTTTTTT.

The V gene is TRBV5-6, the J gene TRBJ2-1; D is ambiguous. The V gene lost 0 bases and the J gene lost 7 bases, with 8 bases spanning the gap. Germline V CDR1 and CDR2: SGHDT, YYEEEE. The CDR3 runs to 13 residues. The CDR3 loop is CASSLDAKNEQFF. CDR3 bases: TGTGCCAGCAGCTTGGACGCCAAAAATGAGCAGTTCTTC. The full variable domain, in which reference TRBV5-6 and TRBJ2-1 provide the parts outside the CDR3, is DAGVTQSPTHLIKTRGQQVTLRCSPKSGHDTVSWYQQALGQGPQFIFQYYEEEERQRGNFPDRFSGHQFPNYSSELNVNALLLGDSALYLCASSLDAKNEQFFGPGTRLTVL.

V usage is TRBV20-1 and J usage is TRBJ2-2; D gene unclear. Germline CDR1 DFQATT, CDR2 SNEGSKA (reference sequence). V lost 0 bases and J lost 4, with 12 bases in between. CDR3 length equals 15 residues. The CDR3 region is CSARDLRKGTGELFF. The CDR3 nucleotides are TGCAGTGCTAGAGATTTAAGGAAGGGCACCGGGGAGCTGTTTTTT.

CDR3 sequence reads: CSVRKGGEQYV. CDR3 DNA sequence: TGCAGCGTTCGAAAAGGGGGGGAGCAGTACGTC. V gene TRBV29-1 combines with J gene TRBJ2-7; D is perhaps TRBD1 or TRBD2 (6 bases each). Germline CDR1 and CDR2: SQVTM and ANQGSEA. CDR3 size: 11 residues. Trimming cost V 5 bases and J 7 bases, with 12 bases left between them.

This clonotype was seen more than once but under ten times. V and J are TRBV10-3 and TRBJ2-2; D is ambiguous. This CDR3 has 14 residues. CDR1 and CDR2 from the germline V gene are ENHRY and SYGVKD. V lost 4 bases and J 3 bases, leaving 9 bases between the germline ends. CDR3 DNA: TGTGCCATCAGTGGCCTACAATACACCGGGGAGCTGTTTTTT. Its protein is CAISGLQYTGELFF.

The rearrangement links TRBV11-2 to TRBJ2-7, with TRBD2 identical over 10 bases. Trimming at V came to 5 bases and at J to 3 bases, leaving 1 base not matched to a gene. The length of the CDR3 is 13 residues. Looked up from germline, CDR1 is SGHAT and CDR2 is FQNNGV. For the CDR3, the DNA is TGTGCCAGCAGCGCTAGCGGGGGCTACGAGCAGTACTTC. Its protein is CASSASGGYEQYF.

The CDR3 DNA follows: TGTGCCAGCAGTTACCGGGACTTAGAGGAGCTGTTTTTT. It codes for CASSYRDLEELFF. The chain links TRBV7-9 to TRBJ2-2; D may be TRBD2 (6 bases). This CDR3 has 13 residues. The germline V and J ends were trimmed by 6 bases and 10 bases, with 15 bases remaining between them. Germline V CDR1 and CDR2: SEHNR, FQNEAQ (reference sequence).

This clonotype showed up just a few times. The chain couples TRBV19 to TRBJ2-2; 8 bases align to TRBD1. Germline CDR1 LNHDA, CDR2 SQIVND (reference sequence). The CDR3 loop spans 18 amino acids. J was trimmed by 0 bases and V by 5 bases; bases with no gene match: 11. CDR3 coding DNA: TGTGCCAGTAGTGCCCGCTGGGACAGGACTGCGAACACCGGGGAGCTGTTTTTT. Translating gives CASSARWDRTANTGELFF.

V is TRBV9 and J is TRBJ2-3; the D gene is possibly TRBD2 (6 bases). Deletions cut 3 bases from V and 0 bases from J, with 11 bases between. The CDR3 is 15 residues long. Germline V gene lookup returns CDR1 SGDLS and CDR2 YYNGEE. The CDR3 spells CASSAHSGSTDTQYF. The CDR3, as DNA: TGTGCCAGCAGCGCCCATAGCGGCAGCACAGATACGCAGTATTTT. The complete variable domain, with remaining parts taken from reference TRBV9 and TRBJ2-3, reads DSGVTQTPKHLITATGQRVTLRCSPRSGDLSVYWYQQSLDQGLQFLIQYYNGEERAKGNILERFSAQQFPDLHSELNLSSLELGDSALYFCASSAHSGSTDTQYFGPGTRLTVL.

There are many counts of this clonotype. J is TRBJ2-7 and V is TRBV6-5; 9 nucleotides line up with TRBD1. With V trimmed by 0 bases and J by 1 base, 10 bases remained unmatched. The CDR3 loop spans 18 amino acids. From germline, CDR1 is MNHEY and CDR2 SVGAGI. CDR3 in amino acids: CASSYSFRRGTGSYEQYF. The DNA for the CDR3 is TGTGCCAGCAGTTACTCTTTCCGCCGGGGGACAGGGTCCTACGAGCAGTACTTC.

The chain has TRBV5-1 and TRBJ2-2; D possibly corresponds to TRBD2 (5 bases). Per germline, CDR1 SGHRS and CDR2 YFSETQ. The CDR3 extends over 14 amino acids. V shed 5 bases and J shed 6 bases, with 14 bases lying between them. DNA for the CDR3: TGCGCCAGCAGGCGGGTTGCCTTTGCCGGGGAGCTGTTTTTT. Translated: CASRRVAFAGELFF.

This clonotype was counted between two and nine times. The chain has TRBV12-5 and TRBJ1-1; the D is unclear. The germline CDR1 and CDR2 sequences are LGHNT and FRNRAP. The CDR3 spans 13 residues. Trimming left V 3 bases short and J 2 bases short, with 7 bases between. The DNA for the CDR3 is TGTGCTAGTGGTTTACGACATAACACTGAAGCTTTCTTT. Translating it yields CASGLRHNTEAFF.

This clonotype was seen only a few times. The rearrangement joins TRBV5-1 to TRBJ2-7; TRBD2 matches 9 bases. Losses at the gene ends were 4 bases for V and 3 bases for J; bases not matched to a gene: 8. The CDR3 length is 15 residues. CDR1 is SGHRS, CDR2 YFSETQ, per germline. CDR3 in amino acids: CASSPGGTSFYEQYF. The CDR3 DNA sequence: TGCGCCAGCAGCCCCGGCGGGACTAGCTTCTACGAGCAGTACTTC.